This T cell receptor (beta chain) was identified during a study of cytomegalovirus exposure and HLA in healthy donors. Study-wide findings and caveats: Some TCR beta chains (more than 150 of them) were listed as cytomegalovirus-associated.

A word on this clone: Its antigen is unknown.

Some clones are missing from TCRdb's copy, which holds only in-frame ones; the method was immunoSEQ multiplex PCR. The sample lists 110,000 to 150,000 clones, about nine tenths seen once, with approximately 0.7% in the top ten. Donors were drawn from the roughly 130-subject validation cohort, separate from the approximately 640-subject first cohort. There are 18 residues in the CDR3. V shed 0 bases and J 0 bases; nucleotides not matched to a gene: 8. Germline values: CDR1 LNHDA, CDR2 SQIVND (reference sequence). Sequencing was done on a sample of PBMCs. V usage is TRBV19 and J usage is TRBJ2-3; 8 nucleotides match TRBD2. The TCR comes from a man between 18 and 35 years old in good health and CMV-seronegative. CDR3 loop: CASSIDRASGPSTDTQYF. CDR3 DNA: TGTGCCAGTAGTATAGATCGGGCTAGCGGGCCTAGCACAGATACGCAGTATTTT.